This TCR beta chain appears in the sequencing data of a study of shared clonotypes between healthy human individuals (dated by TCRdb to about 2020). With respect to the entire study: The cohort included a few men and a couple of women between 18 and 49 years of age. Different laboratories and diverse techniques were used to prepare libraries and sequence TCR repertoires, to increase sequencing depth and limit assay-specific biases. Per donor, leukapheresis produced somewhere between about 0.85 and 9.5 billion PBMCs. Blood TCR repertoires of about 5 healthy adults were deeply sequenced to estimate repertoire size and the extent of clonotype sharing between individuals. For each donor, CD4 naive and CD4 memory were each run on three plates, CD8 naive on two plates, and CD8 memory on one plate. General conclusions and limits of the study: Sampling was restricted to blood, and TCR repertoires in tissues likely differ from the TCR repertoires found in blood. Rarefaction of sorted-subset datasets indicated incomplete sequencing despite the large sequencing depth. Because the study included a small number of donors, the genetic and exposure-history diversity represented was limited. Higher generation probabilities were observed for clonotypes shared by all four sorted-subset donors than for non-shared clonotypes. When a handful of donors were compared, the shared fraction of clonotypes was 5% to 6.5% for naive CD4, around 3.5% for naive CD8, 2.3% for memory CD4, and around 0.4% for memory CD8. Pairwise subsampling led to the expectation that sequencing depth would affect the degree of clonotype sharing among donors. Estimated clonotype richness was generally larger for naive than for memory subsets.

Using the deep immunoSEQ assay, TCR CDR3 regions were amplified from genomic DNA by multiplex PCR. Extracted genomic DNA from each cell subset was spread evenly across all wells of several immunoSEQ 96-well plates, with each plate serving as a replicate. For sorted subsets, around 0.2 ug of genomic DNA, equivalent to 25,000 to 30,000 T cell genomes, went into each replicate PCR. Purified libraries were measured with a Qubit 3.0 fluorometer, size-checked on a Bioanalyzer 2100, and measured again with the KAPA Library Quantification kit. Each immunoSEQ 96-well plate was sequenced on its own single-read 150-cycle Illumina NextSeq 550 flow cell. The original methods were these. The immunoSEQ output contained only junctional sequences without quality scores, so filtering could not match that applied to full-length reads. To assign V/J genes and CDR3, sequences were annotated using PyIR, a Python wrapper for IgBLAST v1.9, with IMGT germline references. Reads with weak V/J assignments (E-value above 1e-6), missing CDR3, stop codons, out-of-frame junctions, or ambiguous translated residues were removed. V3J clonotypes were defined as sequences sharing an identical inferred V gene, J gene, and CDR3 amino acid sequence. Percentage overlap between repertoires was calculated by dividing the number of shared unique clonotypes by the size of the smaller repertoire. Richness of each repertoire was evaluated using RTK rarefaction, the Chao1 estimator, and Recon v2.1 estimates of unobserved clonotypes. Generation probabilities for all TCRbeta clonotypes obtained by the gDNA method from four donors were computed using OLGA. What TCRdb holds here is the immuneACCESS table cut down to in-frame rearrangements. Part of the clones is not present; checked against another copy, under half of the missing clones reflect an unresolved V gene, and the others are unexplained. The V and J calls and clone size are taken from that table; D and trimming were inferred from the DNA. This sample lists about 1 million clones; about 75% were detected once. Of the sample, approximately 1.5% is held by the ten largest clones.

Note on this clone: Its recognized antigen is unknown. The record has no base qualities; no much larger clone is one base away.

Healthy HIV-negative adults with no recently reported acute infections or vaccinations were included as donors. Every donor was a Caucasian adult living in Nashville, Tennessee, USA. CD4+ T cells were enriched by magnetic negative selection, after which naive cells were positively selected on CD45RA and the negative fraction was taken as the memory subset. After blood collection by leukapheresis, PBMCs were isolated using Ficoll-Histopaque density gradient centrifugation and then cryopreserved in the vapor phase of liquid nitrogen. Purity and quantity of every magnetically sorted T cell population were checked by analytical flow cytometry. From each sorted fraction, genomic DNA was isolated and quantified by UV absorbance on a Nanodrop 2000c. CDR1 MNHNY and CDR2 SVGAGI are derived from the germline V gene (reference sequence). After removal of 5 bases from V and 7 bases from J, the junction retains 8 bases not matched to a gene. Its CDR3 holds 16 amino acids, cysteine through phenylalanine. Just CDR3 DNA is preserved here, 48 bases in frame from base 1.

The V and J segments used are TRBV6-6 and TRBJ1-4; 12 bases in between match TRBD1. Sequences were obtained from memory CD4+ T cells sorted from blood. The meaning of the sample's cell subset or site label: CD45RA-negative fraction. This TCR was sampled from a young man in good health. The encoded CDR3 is CASSPGQGALFEKLFF. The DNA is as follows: TGTGCCAGCAGTCCGGGACAGGGGGCGTTATTTGAAAAACTGTTTTTT.